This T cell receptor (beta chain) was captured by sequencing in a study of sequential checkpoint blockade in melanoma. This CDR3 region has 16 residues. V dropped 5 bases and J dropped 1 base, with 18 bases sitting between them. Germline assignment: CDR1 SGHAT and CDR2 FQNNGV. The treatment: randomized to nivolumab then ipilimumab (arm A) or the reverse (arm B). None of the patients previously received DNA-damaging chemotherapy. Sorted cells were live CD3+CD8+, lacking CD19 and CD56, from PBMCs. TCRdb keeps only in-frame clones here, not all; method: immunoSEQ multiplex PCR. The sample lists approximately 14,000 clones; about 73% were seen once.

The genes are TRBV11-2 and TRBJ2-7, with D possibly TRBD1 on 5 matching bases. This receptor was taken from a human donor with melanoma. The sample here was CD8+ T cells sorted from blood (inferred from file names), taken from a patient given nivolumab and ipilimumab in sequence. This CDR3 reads CASSPYDRQFSYEQYF. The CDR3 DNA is TGTGCCAGCAGCCCCTATGATCGACAGTTTTCCTACGAGCAGTACTTC.